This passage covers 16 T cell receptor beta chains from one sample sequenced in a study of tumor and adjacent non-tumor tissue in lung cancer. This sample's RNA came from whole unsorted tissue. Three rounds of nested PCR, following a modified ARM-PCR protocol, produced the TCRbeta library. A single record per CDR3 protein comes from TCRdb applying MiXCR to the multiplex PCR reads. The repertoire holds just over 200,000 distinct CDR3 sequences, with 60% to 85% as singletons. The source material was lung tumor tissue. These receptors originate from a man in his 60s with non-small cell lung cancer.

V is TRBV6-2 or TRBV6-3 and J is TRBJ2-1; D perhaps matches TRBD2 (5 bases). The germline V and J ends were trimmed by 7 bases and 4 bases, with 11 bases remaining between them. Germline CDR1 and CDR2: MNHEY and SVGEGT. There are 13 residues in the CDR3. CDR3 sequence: CASILRGYNEQFF. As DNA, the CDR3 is TGTGCCAGCATCCTCCGCGGGTACAATGAGCAGTTCTTC.

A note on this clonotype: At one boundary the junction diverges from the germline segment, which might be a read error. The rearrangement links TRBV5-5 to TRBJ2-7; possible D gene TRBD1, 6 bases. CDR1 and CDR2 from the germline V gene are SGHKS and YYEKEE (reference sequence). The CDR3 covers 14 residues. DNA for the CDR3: TGTGTCAGCAGCCTGACAGGCGTTTCCTACGAGCAGTACTTC. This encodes CVSSLTGVSYEQYF.

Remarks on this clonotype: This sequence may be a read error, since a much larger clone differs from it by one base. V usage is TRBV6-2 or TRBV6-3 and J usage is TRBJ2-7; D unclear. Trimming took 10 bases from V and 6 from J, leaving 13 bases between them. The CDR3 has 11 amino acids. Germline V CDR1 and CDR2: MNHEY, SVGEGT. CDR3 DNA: TGTGCCATCACCTCCGTGAGCGAGCAGTACTTC. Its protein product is CAITSVSEQYF.

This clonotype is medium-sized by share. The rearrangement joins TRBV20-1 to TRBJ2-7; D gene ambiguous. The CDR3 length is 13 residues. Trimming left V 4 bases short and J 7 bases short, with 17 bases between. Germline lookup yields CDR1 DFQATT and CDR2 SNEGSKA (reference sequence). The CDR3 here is CSANSVTWGEQYF. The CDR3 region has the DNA TGCAGTGCTAACTCTGTGACTTGGGGTGAGCAGTACTTC.

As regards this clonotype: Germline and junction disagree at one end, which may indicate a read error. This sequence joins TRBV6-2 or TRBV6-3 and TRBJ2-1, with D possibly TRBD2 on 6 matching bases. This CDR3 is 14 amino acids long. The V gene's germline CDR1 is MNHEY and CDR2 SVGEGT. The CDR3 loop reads CASQDMGGYNEQFF. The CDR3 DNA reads TGTGCCAGCCAGGACATGGGGGGTTACAATGAGCAATTCTTC.

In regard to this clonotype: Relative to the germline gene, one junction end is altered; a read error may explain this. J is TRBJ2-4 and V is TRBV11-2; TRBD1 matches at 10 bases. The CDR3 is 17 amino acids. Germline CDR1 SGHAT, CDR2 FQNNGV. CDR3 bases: TGTGCCAGCAGATTAGGAGGGACAGGGGCTGCCAAGAACATTCAGTACTTC. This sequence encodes CASRLGGTGAAKNIQYF.

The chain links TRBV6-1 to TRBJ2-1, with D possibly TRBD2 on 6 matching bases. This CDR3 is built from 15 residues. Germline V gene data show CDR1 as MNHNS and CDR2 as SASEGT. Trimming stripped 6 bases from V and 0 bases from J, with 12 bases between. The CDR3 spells CASRGLRSSYNEQFF. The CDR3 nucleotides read TGTGCCAGCAGGGGACTGAGGAGCTCCTACAATGAGCAGTTCTTC.

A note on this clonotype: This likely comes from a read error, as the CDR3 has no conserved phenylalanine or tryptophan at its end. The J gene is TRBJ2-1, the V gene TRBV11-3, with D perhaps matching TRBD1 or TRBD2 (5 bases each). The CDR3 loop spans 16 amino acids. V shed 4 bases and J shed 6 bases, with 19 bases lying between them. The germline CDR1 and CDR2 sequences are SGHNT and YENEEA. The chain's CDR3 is CASSYSGTDLSNEQFI. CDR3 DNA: TGTGCCAGCAGCTATTCAGGGACCGACCTCTCCAATGAGCAGTTCATC.

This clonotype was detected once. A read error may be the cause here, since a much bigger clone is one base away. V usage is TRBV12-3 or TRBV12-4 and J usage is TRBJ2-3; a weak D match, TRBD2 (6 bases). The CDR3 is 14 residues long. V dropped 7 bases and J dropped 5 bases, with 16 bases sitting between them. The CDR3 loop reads CASTLVGSVDTQYF. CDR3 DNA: TGTGCCAGCACCTTAGTCGGGAGTGTAGATACGCAGTATTTT.

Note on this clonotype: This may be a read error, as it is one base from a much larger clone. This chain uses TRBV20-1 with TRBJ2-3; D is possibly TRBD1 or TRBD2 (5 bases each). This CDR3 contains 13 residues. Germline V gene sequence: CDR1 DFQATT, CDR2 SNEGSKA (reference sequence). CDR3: CGARSLGADTQYF. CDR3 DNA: TGCGGTGCTAGATCGTTGGGGGCAGATACGCAGTATTTT.

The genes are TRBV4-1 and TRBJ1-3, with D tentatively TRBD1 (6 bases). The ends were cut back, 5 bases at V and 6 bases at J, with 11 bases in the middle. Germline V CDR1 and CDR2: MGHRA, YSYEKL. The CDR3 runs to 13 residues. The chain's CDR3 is CASSSGHKNTIYF. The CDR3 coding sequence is TGCGCCAGCAGCTCGGGACATAAAAACACCATATATTTT.

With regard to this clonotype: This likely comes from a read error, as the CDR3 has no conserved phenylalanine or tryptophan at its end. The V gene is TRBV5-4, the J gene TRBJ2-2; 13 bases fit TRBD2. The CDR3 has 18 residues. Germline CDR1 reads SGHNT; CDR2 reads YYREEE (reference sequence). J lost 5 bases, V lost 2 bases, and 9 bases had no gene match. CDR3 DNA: TGTGCCAGCAGCTTCGCAACTAGCGGGAGGGTGGATACCGGGGAGCTGTTTTCT. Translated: CASSFATSGRVDTGELFS.

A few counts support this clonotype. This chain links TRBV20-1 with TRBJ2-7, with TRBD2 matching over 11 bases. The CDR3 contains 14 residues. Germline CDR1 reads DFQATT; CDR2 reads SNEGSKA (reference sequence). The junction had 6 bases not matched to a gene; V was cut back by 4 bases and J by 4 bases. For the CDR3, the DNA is TGCAGTGCTATTCCACTAGCGGGAGTGTACGAGCAGTACTTC. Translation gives CSAIPLAGVYEQYF.

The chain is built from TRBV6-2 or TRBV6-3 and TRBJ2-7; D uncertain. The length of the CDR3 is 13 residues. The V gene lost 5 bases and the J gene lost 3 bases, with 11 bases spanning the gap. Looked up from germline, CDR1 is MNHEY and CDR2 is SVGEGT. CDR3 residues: CASSTWPYYEQYF. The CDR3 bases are TGTGCCAGCAGTACCTGGCCGTACTACGAGCAGTACTTC.

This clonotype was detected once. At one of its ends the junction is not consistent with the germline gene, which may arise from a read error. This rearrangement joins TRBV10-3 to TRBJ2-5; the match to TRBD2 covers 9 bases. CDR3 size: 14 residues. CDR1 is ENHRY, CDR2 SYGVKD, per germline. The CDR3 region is CAIGSGSGQDTQYF. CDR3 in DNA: TGTGCCATCGGTAGCGGGAGCGGGCAAGATACCCAGTACTTC.

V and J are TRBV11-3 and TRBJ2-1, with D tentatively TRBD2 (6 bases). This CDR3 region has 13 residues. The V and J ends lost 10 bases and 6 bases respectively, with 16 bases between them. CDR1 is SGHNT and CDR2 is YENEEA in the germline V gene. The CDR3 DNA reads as TGTGCCAACTCCCGGGACTTGCGCAATGAGCAGTTCTTC. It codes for CANSRDLRNEQFF.